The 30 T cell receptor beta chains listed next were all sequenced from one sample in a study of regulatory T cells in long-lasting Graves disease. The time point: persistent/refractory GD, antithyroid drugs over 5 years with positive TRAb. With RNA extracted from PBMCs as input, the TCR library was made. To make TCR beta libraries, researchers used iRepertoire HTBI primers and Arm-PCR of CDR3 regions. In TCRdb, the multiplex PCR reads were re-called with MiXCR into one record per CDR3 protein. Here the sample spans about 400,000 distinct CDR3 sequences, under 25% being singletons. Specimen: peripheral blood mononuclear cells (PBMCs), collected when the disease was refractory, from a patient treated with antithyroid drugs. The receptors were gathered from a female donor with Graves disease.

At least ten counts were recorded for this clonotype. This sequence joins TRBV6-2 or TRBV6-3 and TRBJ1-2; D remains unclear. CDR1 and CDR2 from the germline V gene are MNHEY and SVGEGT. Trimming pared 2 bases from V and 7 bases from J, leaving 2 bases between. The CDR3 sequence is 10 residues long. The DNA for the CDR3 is TGTGCCAGCAGTTACGGTGGCTACACCTTC. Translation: CASSYGGYTF.

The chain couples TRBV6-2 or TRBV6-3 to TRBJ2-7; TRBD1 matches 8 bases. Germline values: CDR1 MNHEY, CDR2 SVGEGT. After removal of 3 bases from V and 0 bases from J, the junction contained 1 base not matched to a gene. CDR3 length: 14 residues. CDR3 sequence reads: CASSYDRGSYEQYF. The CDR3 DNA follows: TGTGCCAGCAGTTATGACAGGGGCTCCTACGAGCAGTACTTC.

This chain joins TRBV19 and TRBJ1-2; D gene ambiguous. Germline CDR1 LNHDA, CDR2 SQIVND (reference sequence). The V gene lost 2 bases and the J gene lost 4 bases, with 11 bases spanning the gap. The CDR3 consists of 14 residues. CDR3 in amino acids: CASSITVESYGYTF. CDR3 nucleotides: TGTGCCAGTAGTATAACCGTGGAGAGCTATGGCTACACCTTC.

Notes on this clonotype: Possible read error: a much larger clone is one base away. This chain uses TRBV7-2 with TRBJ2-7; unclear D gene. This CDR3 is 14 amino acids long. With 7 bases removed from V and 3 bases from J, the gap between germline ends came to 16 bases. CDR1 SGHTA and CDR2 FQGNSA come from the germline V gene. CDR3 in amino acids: CASTSGVNVYEQYF. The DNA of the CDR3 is TGTGCCAGCACCTCCGGAGTGAATGTCTACGAGCAGTACTTC.

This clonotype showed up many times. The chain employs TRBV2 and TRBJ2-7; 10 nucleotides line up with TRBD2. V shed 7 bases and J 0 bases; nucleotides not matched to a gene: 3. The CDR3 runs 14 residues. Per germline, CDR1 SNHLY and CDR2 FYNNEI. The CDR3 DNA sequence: TGTGCCAGCAAGCCTAGCGGGGGCTCCTACGAGCAGTACTTC. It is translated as CASKPSGGSYEQYF.

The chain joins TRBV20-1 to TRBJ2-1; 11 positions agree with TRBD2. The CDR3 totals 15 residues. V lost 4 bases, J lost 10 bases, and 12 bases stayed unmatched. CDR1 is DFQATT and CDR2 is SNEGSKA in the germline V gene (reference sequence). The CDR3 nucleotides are TGCAGTGCTAACCCCGGGACTAGCGGAGGTGGGGAGCAGTTCTTC. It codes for CSANPGTSGGGEQFF.

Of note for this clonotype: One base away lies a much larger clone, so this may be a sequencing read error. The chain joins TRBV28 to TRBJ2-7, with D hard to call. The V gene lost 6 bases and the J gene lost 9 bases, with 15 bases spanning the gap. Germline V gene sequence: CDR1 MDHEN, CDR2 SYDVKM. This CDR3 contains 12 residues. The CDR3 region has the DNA TGTGCCAGCAGCAACCGTTTCGGCGGGCAGTACTTC. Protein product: CASSNRFGGQYF.

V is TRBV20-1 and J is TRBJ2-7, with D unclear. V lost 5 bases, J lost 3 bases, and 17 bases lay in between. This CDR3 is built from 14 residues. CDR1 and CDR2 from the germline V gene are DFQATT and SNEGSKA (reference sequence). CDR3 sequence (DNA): TGCAGTGCTGGGCTTGTGGTAAGAGGCTACGAGCAGTACTTC. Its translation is CSAGLVVRGYEQYF.

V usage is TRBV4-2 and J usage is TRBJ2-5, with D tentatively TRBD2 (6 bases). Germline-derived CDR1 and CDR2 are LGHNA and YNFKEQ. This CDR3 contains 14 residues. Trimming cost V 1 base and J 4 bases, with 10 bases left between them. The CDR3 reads CASSQAGAGETQYF. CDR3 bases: TGTGCCAGCAGCCAAGCGGGAGCTGGAGAGACCCAGTACTTC.

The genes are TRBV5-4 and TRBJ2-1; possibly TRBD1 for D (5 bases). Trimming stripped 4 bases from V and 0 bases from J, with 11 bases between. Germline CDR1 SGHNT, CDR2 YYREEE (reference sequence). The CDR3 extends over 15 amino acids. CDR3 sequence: CASSPTVSSYNEQFF. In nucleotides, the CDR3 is TGTGCCAGCAGCCCGACAGTTAGCTCCTACAATGAGCAGTTCTTC. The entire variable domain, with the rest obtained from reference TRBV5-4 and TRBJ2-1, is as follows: ETGVTQSPTHLIKTRGQQVTLRCSSQSGHNTVSWYQQALGQGPQFIFQYYREEENGRGNFPPRFSGLQFPNYSSELNVNALELDDSALYLCASSPTVSSYNEQFFGPGTRLTVL.

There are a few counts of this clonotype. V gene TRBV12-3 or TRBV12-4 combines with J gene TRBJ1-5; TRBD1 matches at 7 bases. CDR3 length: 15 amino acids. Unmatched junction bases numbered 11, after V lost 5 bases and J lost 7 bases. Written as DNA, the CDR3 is TGTGCCAGCAGTCCGATGACAGGGAGACTGCAGCCCCAGCATTTT. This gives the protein CASSPMTGRLQPQHF.

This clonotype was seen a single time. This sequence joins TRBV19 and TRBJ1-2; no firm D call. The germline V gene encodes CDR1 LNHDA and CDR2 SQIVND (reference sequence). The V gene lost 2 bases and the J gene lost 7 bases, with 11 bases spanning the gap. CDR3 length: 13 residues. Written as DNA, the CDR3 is TGTGCCAGTAGTATAAGTACAAGCAGTGGCTACACCTTC. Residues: CASSISTSSGYTF.

DNA of the CDR3: TGTGCCAGCAGGAGAGACCTCACAGATACGCAGTATTTT. Translating it yields CASRRDLTDTQYF. The chain employs TRBV6-1 and TRBJ2-3; the D is unclear. The V gene's germline CDR1 is MNHNS and CDR2 SASEGT. Trimming left V 6 bases short and J 2 bases short, with 9 bases between. The CDR3 length is 13 residues.

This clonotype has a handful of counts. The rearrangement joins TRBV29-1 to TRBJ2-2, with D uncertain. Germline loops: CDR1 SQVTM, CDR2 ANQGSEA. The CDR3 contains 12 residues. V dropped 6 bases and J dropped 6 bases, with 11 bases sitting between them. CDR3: CSVADIPGELFF. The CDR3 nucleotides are TGCAGCGTAGCCGACATCCCCGGGGAGCTGTTTTTT.

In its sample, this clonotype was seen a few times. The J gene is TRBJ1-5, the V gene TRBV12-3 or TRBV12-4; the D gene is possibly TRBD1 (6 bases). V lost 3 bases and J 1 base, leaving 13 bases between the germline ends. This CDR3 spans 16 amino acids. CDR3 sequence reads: CASSFYRQASNQPQHF. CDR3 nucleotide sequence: TGTGCCAGCAGTTTCTATCGACAGGCCAGCAATCAGCCCCAGCATTTT.

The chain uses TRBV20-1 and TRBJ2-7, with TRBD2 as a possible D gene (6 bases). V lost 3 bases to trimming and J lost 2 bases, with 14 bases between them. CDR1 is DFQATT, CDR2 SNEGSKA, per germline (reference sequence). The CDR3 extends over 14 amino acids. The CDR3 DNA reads TGCAGTGCTAGTCCTGCCGGGACTCCCTACGAGCAGTACTTC. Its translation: CSASPAGTPYEQYF.

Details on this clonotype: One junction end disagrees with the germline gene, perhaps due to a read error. The CDR3 loop reads CASSLDSLQGRVEDTIYF. DNA of the CDR3: TGTGCTAGCAGCTTAGATAGTCTACAGGGCAGGGTGGAAGACACCATATATTTT. The J gene is TRBJ1-3, the V gene TRBV7-7; the D gene is possibly TRBD1 (6 bases). Looked up from germline, CDR1 is SSHAT and CDR2 is FNYEAQ (reference sequence). The CDR3 has 18 residues.

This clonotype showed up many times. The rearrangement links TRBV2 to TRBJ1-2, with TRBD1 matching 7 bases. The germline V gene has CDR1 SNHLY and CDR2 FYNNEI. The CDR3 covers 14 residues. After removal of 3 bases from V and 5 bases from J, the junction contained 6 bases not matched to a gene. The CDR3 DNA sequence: TGTGCCAGCAGTGACGACAGGGACTTATATGGCTACACCTTC. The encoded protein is CASSDDRDLYGYTF.

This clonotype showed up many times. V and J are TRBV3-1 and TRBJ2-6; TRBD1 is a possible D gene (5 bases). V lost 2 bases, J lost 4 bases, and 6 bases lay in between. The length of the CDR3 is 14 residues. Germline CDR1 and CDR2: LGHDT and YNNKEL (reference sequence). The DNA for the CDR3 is TGTGCCAGCAGCCAAAGGACAGGGGCCAACGTCCTGACTTTC. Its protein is CASSQRTGANVLTF. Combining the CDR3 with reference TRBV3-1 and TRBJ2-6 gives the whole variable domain DTAVSQTPKYLVTQMGNDKSIKCEQNLGHDTMYWYKQDSKKFLKIMFSYNNKELIINETVPNRFSPKSPDKAHLNLHINSLELGDSAVYFCASSQRTGANVLTFGAGSRLTVL.

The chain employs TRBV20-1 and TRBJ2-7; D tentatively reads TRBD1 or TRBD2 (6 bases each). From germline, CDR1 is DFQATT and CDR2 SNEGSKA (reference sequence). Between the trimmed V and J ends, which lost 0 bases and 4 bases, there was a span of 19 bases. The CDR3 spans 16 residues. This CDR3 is CSARDPGGSQGYEQYF. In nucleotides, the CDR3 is TGCAGTGCTAGAGATCCTGGGGGGTCCCAGGGGTACGAGCAGTACTTC.

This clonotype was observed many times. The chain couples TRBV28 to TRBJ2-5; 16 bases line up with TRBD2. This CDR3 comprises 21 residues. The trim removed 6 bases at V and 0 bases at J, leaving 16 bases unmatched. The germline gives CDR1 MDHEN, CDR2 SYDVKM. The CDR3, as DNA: TGTGCCAGCAGCCAACTACCCGGGACTAGCGGGAGGGCTCTGTACCAAGAGACCCAGTACTTC. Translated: CASSQLPGTSGRALYQETQYF.

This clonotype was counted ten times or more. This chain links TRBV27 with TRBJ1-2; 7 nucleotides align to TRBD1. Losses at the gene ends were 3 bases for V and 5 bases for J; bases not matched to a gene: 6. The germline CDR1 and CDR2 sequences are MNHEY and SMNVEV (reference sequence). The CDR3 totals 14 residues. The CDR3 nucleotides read TGTGCCAGCAGTTTTCGCGGGACAGATTATGGCTACACCTTC. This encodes CASSFRGTDYGYTF.

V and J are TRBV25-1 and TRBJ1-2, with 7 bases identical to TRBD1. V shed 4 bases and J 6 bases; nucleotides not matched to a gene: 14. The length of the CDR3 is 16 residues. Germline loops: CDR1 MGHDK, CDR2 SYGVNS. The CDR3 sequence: CASSVMGEDRANGYTF. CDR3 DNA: TGTGCCAGCAGTGTGATGGGAGAAGACAGGGCAAATGGCTACACCTTC.

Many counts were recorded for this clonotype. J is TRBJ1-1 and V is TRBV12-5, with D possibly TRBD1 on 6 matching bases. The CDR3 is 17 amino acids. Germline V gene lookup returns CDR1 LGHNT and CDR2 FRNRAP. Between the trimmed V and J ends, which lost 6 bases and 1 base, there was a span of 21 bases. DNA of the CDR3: TGTGCTAGTGGCTCTCCAGCCGGAGGGGGTGAGAACACTGAAGCTTTCTTT. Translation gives CASGSPAGGGENTEAFF. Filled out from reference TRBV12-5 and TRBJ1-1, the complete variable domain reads DARVTQTPRHKVTEMGQEVTMRCQPILGHNTVFWYRQTMMQGLELLAYFRNRAPLDDSGMPKDRFSAEMPDATLATLKIQPSEPRDSAVYFCASGSPAGGGENTEAFFGQGTRLTVV.

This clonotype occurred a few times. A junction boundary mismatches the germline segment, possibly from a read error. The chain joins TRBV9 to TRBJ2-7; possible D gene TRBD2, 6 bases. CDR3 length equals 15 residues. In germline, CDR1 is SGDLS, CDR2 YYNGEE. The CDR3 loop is CASSVSPGGPYEQYF. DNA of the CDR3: TGCGCCAGCAGCGTCTCCCCCGGGGGACCCTACGAGCAGTACTTC.

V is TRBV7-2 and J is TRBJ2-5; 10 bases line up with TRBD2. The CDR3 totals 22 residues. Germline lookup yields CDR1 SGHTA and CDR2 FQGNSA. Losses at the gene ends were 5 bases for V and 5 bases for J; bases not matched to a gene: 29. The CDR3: CASSPLPLRQGLEREGRETQYF. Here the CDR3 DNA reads TGTGCCAGCAGCCCGCTCCCCCTAAGGCAGGGTCTGGAGCGGGAGGGTAGGGAGACCCAGTACTTC. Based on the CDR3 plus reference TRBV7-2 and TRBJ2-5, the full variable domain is GAGVSQSPSNKVTEKGKDVELRCDPISGHTALYWYRQSLGQGLEFLIYFQGNSAPDKSGLPSDRFSAERTGGSVSTLTIQRTQQEDSAVYLCASSPLPLRQGLEREGRETQYFGPGTRLLVL.

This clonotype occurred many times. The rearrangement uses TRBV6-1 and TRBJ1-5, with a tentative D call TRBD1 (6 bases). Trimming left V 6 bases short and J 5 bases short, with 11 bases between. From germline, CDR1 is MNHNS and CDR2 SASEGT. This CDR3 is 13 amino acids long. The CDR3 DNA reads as TGTGCCAGCAGCAGGACAGTAGATCAGCCCCAGCATTTT. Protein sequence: CASSRTVDQPQHF.

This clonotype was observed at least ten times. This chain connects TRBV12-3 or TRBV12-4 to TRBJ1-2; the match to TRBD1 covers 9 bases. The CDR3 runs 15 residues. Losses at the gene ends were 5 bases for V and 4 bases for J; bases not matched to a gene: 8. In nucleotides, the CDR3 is TGTGCCAGCAGTCAGACACAGGGGGCGACCTATGGCTACACCTTC. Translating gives CASSQTQGATYGYTF.

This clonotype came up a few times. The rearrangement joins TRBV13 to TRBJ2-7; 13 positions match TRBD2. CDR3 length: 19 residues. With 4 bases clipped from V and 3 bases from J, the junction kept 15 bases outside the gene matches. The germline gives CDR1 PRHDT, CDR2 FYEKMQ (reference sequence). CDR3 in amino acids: CASSSNLPGTSGIGYEQYF. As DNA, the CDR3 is TGTGCCAGCAGCTCGAACCTTCCCGGGACTAGCGGGATAGGCTACGAGCAGTACTTC.

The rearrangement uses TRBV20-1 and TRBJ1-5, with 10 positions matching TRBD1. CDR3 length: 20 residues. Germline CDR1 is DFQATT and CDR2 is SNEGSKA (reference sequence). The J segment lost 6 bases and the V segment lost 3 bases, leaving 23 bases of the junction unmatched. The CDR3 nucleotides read TGCAGTGCTAGTGAACCTAGGGGACAGGGGAAATTTTCGGTAATTCAGCCCCAGCATTTT. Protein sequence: CSASEPRGQGKFSVIQPQHF.